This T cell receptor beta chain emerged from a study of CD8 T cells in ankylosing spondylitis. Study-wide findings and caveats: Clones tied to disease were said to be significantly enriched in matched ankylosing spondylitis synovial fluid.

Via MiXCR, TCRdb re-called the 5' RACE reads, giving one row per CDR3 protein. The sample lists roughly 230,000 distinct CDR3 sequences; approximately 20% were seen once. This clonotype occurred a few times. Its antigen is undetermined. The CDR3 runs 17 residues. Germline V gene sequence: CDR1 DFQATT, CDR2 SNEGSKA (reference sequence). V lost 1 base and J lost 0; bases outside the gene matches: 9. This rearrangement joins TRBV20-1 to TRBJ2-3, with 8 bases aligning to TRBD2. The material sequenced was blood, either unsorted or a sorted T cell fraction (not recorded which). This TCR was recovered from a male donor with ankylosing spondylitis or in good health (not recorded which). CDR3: CSARVPSGFYSTDTQYF. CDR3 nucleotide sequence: TGCAGTGCTAGAGTTCCTAGCGGGTTCTATAGCACAGATACGCAGTATTTT.